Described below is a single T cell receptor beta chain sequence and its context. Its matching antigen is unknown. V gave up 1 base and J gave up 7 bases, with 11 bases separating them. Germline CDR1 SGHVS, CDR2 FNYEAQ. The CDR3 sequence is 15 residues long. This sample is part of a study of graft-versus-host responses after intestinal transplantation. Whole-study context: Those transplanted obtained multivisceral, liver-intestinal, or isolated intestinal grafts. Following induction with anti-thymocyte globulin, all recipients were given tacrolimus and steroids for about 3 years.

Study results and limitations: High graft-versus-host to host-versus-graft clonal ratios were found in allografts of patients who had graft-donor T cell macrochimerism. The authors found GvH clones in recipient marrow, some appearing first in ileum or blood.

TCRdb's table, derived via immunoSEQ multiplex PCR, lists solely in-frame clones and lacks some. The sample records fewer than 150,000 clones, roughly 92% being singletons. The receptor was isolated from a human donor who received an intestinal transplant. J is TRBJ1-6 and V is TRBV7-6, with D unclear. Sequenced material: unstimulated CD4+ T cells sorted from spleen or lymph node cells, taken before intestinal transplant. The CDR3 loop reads CASSLEIGRNSPLHF. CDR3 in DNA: TGTGCCAGCAGCTTAGAGATAGGGAGGAATTCACCCCTCCACTTT. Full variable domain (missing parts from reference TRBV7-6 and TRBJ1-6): GAGVSQSPRYKVTKRGQDVALRCDPISGHVSLYWYRQALGQGPEFLTYFNYEAQQDKSGLPNDRFSAERPEGSISTLTIQRTEQRDSAMYRCASSLEIGRNSPLHFGNGTRLTVT.